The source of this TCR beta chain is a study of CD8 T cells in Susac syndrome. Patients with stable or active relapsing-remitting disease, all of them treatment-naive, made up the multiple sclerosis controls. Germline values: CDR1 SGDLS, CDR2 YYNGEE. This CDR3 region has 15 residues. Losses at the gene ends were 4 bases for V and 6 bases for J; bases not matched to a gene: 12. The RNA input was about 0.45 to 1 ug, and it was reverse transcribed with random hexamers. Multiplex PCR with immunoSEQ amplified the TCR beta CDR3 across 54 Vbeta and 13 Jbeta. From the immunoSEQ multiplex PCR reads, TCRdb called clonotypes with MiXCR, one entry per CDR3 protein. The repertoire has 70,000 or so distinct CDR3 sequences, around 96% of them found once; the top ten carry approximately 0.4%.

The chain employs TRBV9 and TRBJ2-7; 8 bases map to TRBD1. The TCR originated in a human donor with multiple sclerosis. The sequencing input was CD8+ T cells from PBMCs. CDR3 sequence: CASSPQGATVGEQYF. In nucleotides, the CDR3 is TGTGCCAGCAGCCCTCAGGGGGCGACAGTGGGCGAGCAGTACTTC. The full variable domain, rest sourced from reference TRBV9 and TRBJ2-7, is DSGVTQTPKHLITATGQRVTLRCSPRSGDLSVYWYQQSLDQGLQFLIQYYNGEERAKGNILERFSAQQFPDLHSELNLSSLELGDSALYFCASSPQGATVGEQYFGPGTRLTVT.